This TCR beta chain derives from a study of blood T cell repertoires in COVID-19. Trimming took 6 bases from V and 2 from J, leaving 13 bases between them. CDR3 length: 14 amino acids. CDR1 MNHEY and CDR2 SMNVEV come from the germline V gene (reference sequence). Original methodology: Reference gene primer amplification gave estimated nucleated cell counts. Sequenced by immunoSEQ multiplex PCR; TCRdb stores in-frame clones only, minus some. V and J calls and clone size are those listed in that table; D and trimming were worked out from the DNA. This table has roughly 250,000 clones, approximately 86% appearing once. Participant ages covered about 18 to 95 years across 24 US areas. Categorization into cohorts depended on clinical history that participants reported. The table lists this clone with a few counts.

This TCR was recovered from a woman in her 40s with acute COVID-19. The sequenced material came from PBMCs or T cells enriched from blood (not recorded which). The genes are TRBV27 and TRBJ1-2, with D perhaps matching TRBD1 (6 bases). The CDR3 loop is CASRRTAGNYGYTF. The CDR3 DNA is TGTGCCAGCAGAAGGACAGCGGGAAACTATGGCTACACCTTC.